This T cell receptor (beta chain) derives from a study of shared clonotypes between healthy human individuals. Germline-derived CDR1 and CDR2 are SGDLS and YYNGEE. Trimming at V came to 4 bases and at J to 2 bases, leaving 19 bases not matched to a gene. The CDR3 sequence is 19 residues long. With respect to this clone: Its antigen is still unknown.

General study points: The study generally estimated greater richness for naive than memory subsets. The study found lower generation probabilities in non-shared clonotypes than in those shared by all four donors.

Naive CD8 cells comprised CD45RO-negative, CCR7-positively selected cells, excluding terminally differentiated effector memory CD45RA+ cells. Healthy adults negative for HIV, lacking recent acute infections or vaccinations, served as donors. Genomic DNA of every subset was divided equally among multiple immunoSEQ plates. Sequenced by immunoSEQ multiplex PCR; TCRdb stores in-frame clones only, minus some. The sample lists around 1.9 million clones; about 92% were seen once. The receptor comes from a man between 18 and 29 years old in good health. Some clones in this sample may be carry-over from other donors' samples. Specimen: naive CD8+ T cells from PBMCs. The V call is TRBV9, the J call TRBJ1-2; 8 bases align to TRBD1. This chain's CDR3 is CASSSPLAGDRRKNYGYTF. The DNA for the CDR3 is TGTGCCAGCAGCTCACCTCTCGCAGGGGACAGGAGAAAAAACTATGGCTACACCTTC.